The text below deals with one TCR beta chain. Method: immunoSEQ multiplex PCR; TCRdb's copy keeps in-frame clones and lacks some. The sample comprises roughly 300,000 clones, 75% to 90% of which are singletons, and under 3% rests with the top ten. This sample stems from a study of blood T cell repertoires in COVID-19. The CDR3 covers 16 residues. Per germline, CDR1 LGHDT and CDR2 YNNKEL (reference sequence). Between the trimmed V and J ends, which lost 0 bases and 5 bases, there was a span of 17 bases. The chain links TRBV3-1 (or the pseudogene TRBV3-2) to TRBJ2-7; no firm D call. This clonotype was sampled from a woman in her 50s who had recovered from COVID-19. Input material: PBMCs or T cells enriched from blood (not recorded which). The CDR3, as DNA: TGTGCCAGCAGCCAAGAGGTCCCAAGAGGTTATCACGAGCAGTACTTC. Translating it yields CASSQEVPRGYHEQYF.